This T cell receptor beta chain was sequenced for a study of monozygotic twins with inflammatory bowel disease. Findings and caveats of the study: In patient repertoires, differing immunosuppressive treatments may have added some variability.

UMIs were attached via template switching, each with a 6-nucleotide sample barcode. TCRdb reprocessed the 5' RACE reads, keeping one entry per CDR3 protein, no DNA. The table gives about 150,000 distinct CDR3 sequences; the top ten clones make up over 1% of it. The CDR3 has 14 amino acids. Germline V lookup: CDR1 SGHDT, CDR2 YYEEEE. Comments on this clonotype: The antigen remains unidentified.

The TCR sequence derives from a human donor with ulcerative colitis or Crohn's disease, or a healthy co-twin of an affected twin (not recorded which). The V call is TRBV5-6, the J call TRBJ2-7. Sequencing was performed on blood. This CDR3 is CASSLDPETYEQYF.